These T cell receptor beta chains were read from a single sample in a study of vaccination and CD4 T cells after COVID-19. These receptors lack a known antigen. TCRdb redid the calling of the PCR reads with MiXCR, one entry per CDR3 protein. The sample lists roughly 22,000 distinct CDR3 sequences, 32% occurring once. The material sequenced was cultured CD4+ T cells from blood. These receptors all come from a human donor with COVID-19. Both conserved end residues are part of each CDR3.

>TRBJ2-5|TRBV6-1
CASSLWTSGGQETQYF
>TRBJ2-4|TRBV2
CASSEARALGEQYF
>TRBJ1-2|TRBV29-1
CTVAGGADGYTF
>TRBJ2-1|TRBV5-1
CASSMGFGNNEQFF
>TRBJ1-3|TRBV7-2
CASSFAGRSSGNTIYF
>TRBJ2-7|TRBV6-2/TRBV6-3
CASSRTSIEGEQYF
>TRBJ2-5|TRBV9
CASSVAWGQGLETQYF
>TRBJ1-2|TRBV10-3
CAISESFRGGENYGYTF
>TRBJ2-7|TRBV27
CASSHGQKEQYF
>TRBJ2-5|TRBV7-6
CASSSVPSGSGGHQETQYF
>TRBJ2-3|TRBV24-1
CATSETIAGGLTDTQYF
>TRBJ2-2|TRBV5-1
CASSYHGGTGSGELFF
>TRBJ2-2|TRBV5-4
CASSLRGSTGELFF
>TRBJ1-3|TRBV15
CATSSSGNTIYF
>TRBJ1-5|TRBV18
CASSPGSDQPQHF
>TRBJ1-1|TRBV20-1
CSGGWQGNTEAFF
>TRBJ2-3|TRBV18
CASSPPEPTDTQYF
>TRBJ2-1|TRBV6-5
CASSYQGASSYNEQFF
>TRBJ1-5|TRBV4-1
CASSQGNNQPQHF
>TRBJ2-4|TRBV7-3
CASSLTGGTAKNIQYF
>TRBJ2-7|TRBV5-6
CASSFRQAGRLEQYF
>TRBJ1-1|TRBV4-1
CASSQVPTTGGTEAFF
>TRBJ1-1|TRBV7-9
CASSYLGFNTEAFF
>TRBJ2-3|TRBV7-9
CASSFGTQGGGDTQYF
>TRBJ2-5|TRBV2
CASSVVAGQETQYF
>TRBJ1-5|TRBV12-3/TRBV12-4
CASSLSSNQPQHF
>TRBJ2-4|TRBV6-1
CASRRVGRDNIQYF
>TRBJ1-1|TRBV7-6
CASSSVGHEAFF
>TRBJ1-6|TRBV7-2
CASNPGQNHSPLHF
>TRBJ1-5|TRBV6-1
CASSATDRGGGQPQHF
>TRBJ1-6|TRBV7-2
CASSLGIFSGSPLHF
>TRBJ1-1|TRBV29-1
CSVSLNTEAFF
>TRBJ1-6|TRBV4-3
CASSQETIPGTGSPLHF
>TRBJ2-1|TRBV7-2
CASSRTGTSGGWDEQFF
>TRBJ2-7|TRBV7-2
CASSLVPSVEQYF
>TRBJ2-2|TRBV6-1
CAIHQDGNTGVLFF
>TRBJ1-2|TRBV5-4
CASRQAGTGEGYTF
>TRBJ2-2|TRBV10-3
CAISPQGSVTGELFF
>TRBJ2-5|TRBV11-1
CASSLSGRAGEETQYF
>TRBJ1-1|TRBV20-1
CSARASQGAGTEAFF
>TRBJ1-4|TRBV12-3/TRBV12-4
CASSLRGKLFF
>TRBJ1-6|TRBV9
CASGDSSSPLHF
>TRBJ1-2|TRBV20-1
CSASDRDREFGGYTF
>TRBJ2-7|TRBV7-2
CASSLAGRGFSSYEQYF
>TRBJ1-4|TRBV11-2
CASSLMQGAPEKLFF
>TRBJ1-2|TRBV28
CASSLGRGYTF
>TRBJ2-7|TRBV20-1
CSASGGVYEQYF
>TRBJ2-2|TRBV19
CASSIEGNTGELFF
>TRBJ2-5|TRBV10-3
CAGGAGLDDQETQYF
>TRBJ1-6|TRBV19
CASGGVAGATPLHF
>TRBJ2-7|TRBV10-1
CASSEIKGQGKTYEQYF
>TRBJ2-1|TRBV11-2
CASSLQGNEQFF
>TRBJ2-3|TRBV20-1
CSARTGTPGDTQYF
>TRBJ2-2|TRBV28
CASSFNPAELFF